This TCR beta chain was sequenced during a study of cytomegalovirus exposure and HLA in healthy donors. Germline V lookup: CDR1 MNHEY, CDR2 SMNVEV (reference sequence). The CDR3 contains 15 residues. Trimming removed 6 bases from V and 5 bases from J; junction bases left unmatched: 7. PCR employed 60 Vbeta and 13 Jbeta primers. The assay was immunoSEQ multiplex PCR, and TCRdb's table has in-frame clones only and misses some. The sample has some 40,000 clones; around half are singletons. Sequenced sample: PBMCs. This TCR was recovered from a woman aged 35 to 49 in good health and CMV-seropositive. This sequence joins TRBV27 and TRBJ2-1; TRBD2 matches at 10 bases. CDR3 bases: TGTGCCAGCAGCCGAATAGCGGGGGGCGACAATGAGCAGTTCTTC. It is translated as CASSRIAGGDNEQFF.